The present TCR beta chain was sequenced within a study of identical twins. Points from the study as a whole: Cross-sectional statistical analysis was relied on for the conclusions, without the same donors being followed. Twins shared beta out-of-frame sequences in excess, but this excess was weaker.

As for this clonotype: Its antigen is undetermined.

MiXCR was run by TCRdb on the 5' RACE reads, yielding one entry per CDR3 protein. The table lists under 500,000 distinct CDR3 sequences, around an eighth of them singletons, with approximately 1% in the top ten. Trimming shortened V by 2 bases and J by 8 bases, and 9 bases separated the two germline ends. CDR1 SGHTA and CDR2 FQGNSA come from the germline V gene. The CDR3 is 13 residues long. In addition, the sample was reused for a study of yellow fever vaccine responses in identical twins. That publication notes: Twins' vaccine T cell responses were reported to seem partly convergent and partly personalized.

Sequencing was carried out using CD4+ T cells sorted from blood. The V call is TRBV7-2, the J call TRBJ2-2; D is unresolved. This clonotype was obtained from a woman younger than 35 in good health. The DNA of the CDR3 is TGTGCCAGCAGCTTACCCGTCGGAGGGGAGCTGTTTTTT. This translates into CASSLPVGGELFF. The whole variable domain, remainder taken from reference TRBV7-2 and TRBJ2-2, is GAGVSQSPSNKVTEKGKDVELRCDPISGHTALYWYRQSLGQGLEFLIYFQGNSAPDKSGLPSDRFSAERTGGSVSTLTIQRTQQEDSAVYLCASSLPVGGELFFGEGSRLTVL.